A selection of T cell receptor beta chains follows, all from one sample in a study of cytotoxic CD8 clonotypes in ibrutinib-treated CLL. The protocol was immunoSEQ multiplex PCR, while the TCRdb copy is restricted to in-frame clones and leaves out a portion. The table includes 330,000 or so clones, about 61% detected once. Sequenced here: PBMCs, sampled after 36 months of ibrutinib treatment. The origin of the receptors is a human donor with chronic lymphocytic leukemia. Both conserved end residues are part of each CDR3. Each record gives: clone size, D gene, J gene, V gene, CDR3 DNA, CDR3 protein. A D gene is named only where the DNA matches it firmly. Expanded clones are given a class, and other clones once, few, many or no size at all.

>NA|TRBD1|TRBJ1-2|TRBV29-1
TGCAGCGTTTCCGGGACAGGTTTTGGGTTCTATGGCTACACCTTC
CSVSGTGFGFYGYTF
>NA|NA|TRBJ2-1|TRBV27
TGTGCCAGCAGTTTATACTCAAACTCCTACAATGAGCAGTTCTTC
CASSLYSNSYNEQFF
>NA|NA|TRBJ2-7|TRBV5-1
TGCGCCAGCAGCTTCTGGCAAGGGGGATACGAGCAGTACTTC
CASSFWQGGYEQYF
>NA|NA|TRBJ2-2|TRBV1
TGCACCAGCAGCCAAGACGCCCCCGGGACAGGGGGCAGGAACACCGGGGAGCTGTTTTTT
CTSSQDAPGTGGRNTGELFF
>NA|NA|TRBJ2-4|TRBV11-2
TGTGCCAGCAGTGTCGGGATCAACATAGCCAAAAACATTCAGTACTTC
CASSVGINIAKNIQYF
>few|NA|TRBJ2-1|TRBV28
TGTGCCAGCAGTTTATTTACTAGCCGGCACAATGAGCAGTTCTTC
CASSLFTSRHNEQFF
>NA|NA|TRBJ2-3|TRBV7-9
TGTGCCAGCAGCTCGGGACGGGTGACAGATACGCAGTATTTT
CASSSGRVTDTQYF
>few|NA|TRBJ1-6|TRBV5-4
TGTGCCAGCAGCTCAGCAAGCTCCTATAATTCACCCCTCCACTTT
CASSSASSYNSPLHF
>NA|TRBD1|TRBJ2-3|TRBV27
TGTGCCAGCACCTCGGATGGCAGGGGGGATACGCAGTATTTT
CASTSDGRGDTQYF
>NA|NA|TRBJ2-2|TRBV9
TGTGCCAGCAGCGTCTCCCAGGAGACAGGGAACACCGGGGAGCTGTTTTTT
CASSVSQETGNTGELFF
>NA|NA|TRBJ2-3|TRBV7-6
TGTGCCAGCAGCTTAGCCCCGACAGATACGCAGTATTTT
CASSLAPTDTQYF
>NA|NA|TRBJ1-2|TRBV7-8
TGTGCCAGCAGCCCGGCGGGGTATGGCTACACCTTC
CASSPAGYGYTF
>NA|NA|TRBJ1-2|TRBV2
TGTGCTACAGCAGCTCCCGGGGGCTACACCTTC
CATAAPGGYTF
>NA|TRBD2|TRBJ2-7|TRBV5-6
TGTGCCAGCAGCTTGGCCAGCGGGAGAGCCTACGAGCAGTACTTC
CASSLASGRAYEQYF
>once|NA|TRBJ2-7|TRBV7-2
TGTGCCAGCAGCTTAAATACGGTAGCGGCCTTTCCCTACGAGCAGTACTTC
CASSLNTVAAFPYEQYF
>NA|TRBD2|TRBJ2-2|TRBV18
TGTGCCAGCTCACCAAAAGGCGGGGGGACCGGGGAGCTGTTTTTT
CASSPKGGGTGELFF
>NA|NA|TRBJ1-3|TRBV5-6
TGTGCCAGCAGCTTGAGAGGGTTAAACACCATATATTTT
CASSLRGLNTIYF
>NA|TRBD1|TRBJ1-1|TRBV29-1
TGCAGCGTTTGGTTTCAGGGGGTCACTGAAGCTTTCTTT
CSVWFQGVTEAFF
>NA|NA|TRBJ2-7|TRBV11-2
TGTGCCAGCAGCTCGGGGCCCGGCTACGAGCAGTACTTC
CASSSGPGYEQYF
>NA|NA|TRBJ1-2|TRBV7-9
TGTGCCCTACGGGGGGAGCGGAGACAACCCAACACTTATAACTATGGCTACACCTTC
CALRGERRQPNTYNYGYTF
>NA|TRBD1|TRBJ2-5|TRBV15
TGTGCCACCAGCAGGGGGGCAGGGGGAATATATGAGACCCAGTACTTC
CATSRGAGGIYETQYF
>NA|NA|TRBJ1-1|TRBV5-5
TGTGCCAGCAGCTTTCAGGGTCGGAGAAGCACTGAAGCTTTCTTT
CASSFQGRRSTEAFF
>NA|NA|TRBJ1-2|TRBV23-1
TGCGCCAGCAGTCACACAGGGCCCAACTATGGCTACACCTTC
CASSHTGPNYGYTF
>NA|TRBD1|TRBJ2-5|TRBV4-1
TGCGCCAGCAGCCAAACTGGACAGGGTGAGACCCAGTACTTC
CASSQTGQGETQYF
>NA|NA|TRBJ1-1|TRBV7-2
TGTGCAGCGGGTGAAAACACTGAAGCTTTCTTT
CAAGENTEAFF